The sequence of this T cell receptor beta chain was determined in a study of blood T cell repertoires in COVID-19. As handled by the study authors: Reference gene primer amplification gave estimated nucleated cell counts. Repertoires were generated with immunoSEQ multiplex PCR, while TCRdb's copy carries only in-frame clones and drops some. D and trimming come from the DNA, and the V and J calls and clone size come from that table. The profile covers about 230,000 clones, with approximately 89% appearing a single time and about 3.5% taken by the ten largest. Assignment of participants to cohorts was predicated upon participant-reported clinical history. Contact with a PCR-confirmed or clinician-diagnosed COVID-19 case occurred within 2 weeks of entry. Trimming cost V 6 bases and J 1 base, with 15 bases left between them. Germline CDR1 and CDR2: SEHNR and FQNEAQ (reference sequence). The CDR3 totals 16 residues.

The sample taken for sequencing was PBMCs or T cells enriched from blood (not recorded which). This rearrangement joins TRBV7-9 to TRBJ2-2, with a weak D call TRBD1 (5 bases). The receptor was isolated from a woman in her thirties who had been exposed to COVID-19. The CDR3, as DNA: TGTGCCAGCAGTCAGATGGGGCTCGTGAACACCGGGGAGCTGTTTTTT. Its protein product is CASSQMGLVNTGELFF. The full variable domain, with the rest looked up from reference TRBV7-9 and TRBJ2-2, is DTGVSQNPRHKITKRGQNVTFRCDPISEHNRLYWYRQTLGQGPEFLTYFQNEAQLEKSRLLSDRFSAERPKGSFSTLEIQRTEQGDSAMYLCASSQMGLVNTGELFFGEGSRLTVL.